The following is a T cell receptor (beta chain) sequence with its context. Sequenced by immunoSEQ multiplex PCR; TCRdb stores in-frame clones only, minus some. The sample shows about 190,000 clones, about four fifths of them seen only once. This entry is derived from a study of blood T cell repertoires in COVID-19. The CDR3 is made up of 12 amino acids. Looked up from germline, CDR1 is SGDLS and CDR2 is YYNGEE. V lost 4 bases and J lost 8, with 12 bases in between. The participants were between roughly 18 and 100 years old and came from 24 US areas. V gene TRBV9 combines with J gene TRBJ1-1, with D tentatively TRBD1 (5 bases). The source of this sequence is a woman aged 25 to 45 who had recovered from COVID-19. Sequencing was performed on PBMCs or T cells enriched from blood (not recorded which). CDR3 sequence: CASSPQEGEAFF. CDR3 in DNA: TGTGCCAGCAGCCCCCAGGAGGGGGAAGCTTTCTTT. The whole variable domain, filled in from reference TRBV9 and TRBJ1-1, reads DSGVTQTPKHLITATGQRVTLRCSPRSGDLSVYWYQQSLDQGLQFLIQYYNGEERAKGNILERFSAQQFPDLHSELNLSSLELGDSALYFCASSPQEGEAFFGQGTRLTVV.